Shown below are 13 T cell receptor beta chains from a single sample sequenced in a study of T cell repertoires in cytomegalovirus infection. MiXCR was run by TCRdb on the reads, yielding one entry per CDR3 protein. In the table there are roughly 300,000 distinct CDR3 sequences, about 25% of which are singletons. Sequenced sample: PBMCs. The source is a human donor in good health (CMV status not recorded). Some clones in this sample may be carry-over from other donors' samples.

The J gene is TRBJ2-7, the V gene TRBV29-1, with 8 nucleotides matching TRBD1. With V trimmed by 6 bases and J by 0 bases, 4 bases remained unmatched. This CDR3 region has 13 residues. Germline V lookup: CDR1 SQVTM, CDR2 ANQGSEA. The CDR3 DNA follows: TGCAGCGTCGGGACAGGAAGCTCCTACGAGCAGTACTTC. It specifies CSVGTGSSYEQYF.

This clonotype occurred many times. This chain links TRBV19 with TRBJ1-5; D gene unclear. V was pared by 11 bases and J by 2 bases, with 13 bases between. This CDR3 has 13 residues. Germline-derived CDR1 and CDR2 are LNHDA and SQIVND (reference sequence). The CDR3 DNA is TGTGCCTCTGGGTTTACGGGCAATCAGCCCCAGCATTTT. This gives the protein CASGFTGNQPQHF.

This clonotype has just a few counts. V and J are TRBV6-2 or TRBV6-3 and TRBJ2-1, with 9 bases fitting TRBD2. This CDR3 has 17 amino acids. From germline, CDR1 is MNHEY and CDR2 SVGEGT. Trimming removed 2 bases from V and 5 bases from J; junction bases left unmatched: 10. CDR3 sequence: CASSYGPLAGFHNEQFF. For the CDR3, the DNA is TGTGCCAGCAGTTACGGGCCTCTAGCGGGGTTTCACAATGAGCAGTTCTTC.

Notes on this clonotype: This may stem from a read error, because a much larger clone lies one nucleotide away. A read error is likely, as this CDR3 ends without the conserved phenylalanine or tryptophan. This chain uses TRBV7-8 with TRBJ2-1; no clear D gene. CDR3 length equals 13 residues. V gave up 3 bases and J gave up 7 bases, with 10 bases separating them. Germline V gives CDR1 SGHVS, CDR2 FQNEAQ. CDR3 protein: CASSLNFRNEQFI. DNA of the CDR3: TGTGCCAGCAGCTTGAATTTTCGGAATGAGCAGTTCATC.

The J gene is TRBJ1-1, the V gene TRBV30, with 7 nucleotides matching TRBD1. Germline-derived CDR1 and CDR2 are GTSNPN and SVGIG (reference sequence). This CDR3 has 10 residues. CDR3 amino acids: CEGADTEAFF. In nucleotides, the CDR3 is TGTGAGGGGGCGGACACTGAAGCTTTCTTT.

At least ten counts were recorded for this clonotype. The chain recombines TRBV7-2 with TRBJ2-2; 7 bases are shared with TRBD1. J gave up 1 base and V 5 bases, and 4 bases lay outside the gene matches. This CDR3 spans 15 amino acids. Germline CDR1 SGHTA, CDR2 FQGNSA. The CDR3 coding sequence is TGTGCCAGCAGCATTGACAGGGTGAACACCGGGGAGCTGTTTTTT. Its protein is CASSIDRVNTGELFF.

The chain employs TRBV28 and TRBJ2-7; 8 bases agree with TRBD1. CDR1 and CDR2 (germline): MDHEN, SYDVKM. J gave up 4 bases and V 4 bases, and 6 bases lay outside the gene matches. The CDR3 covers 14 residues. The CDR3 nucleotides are TGTGCCAGCAGTTCGGCAGGGGGCTTGTACGAGCAGTACTTC. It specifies CASSSAGGLYEQYF.

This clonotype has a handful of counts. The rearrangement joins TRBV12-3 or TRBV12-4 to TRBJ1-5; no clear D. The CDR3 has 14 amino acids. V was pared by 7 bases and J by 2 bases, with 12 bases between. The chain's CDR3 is CASTLAYGNQPQHF. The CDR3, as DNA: TGTGCCAGCACCTTGGCGTATGGCAATCAGCCCCAGCATTTT.

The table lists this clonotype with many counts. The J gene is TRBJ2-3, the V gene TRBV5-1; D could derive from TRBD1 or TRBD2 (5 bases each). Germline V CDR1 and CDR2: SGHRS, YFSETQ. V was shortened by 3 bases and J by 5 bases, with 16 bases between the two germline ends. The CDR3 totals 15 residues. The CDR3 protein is CASSSGTGTGDTQYF. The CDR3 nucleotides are TGCGCCAGCAGCTCAGGGACGGGGACGGGAGATACGCAGTATTTT.

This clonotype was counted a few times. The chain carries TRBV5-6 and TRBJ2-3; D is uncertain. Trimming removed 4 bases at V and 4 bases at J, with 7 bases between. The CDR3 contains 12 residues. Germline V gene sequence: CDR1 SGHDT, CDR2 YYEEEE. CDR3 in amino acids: CASSNWADTQYF. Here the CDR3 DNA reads TGTGCCAGCAGCAACTGGGCAGATACGCAGTATTTT.

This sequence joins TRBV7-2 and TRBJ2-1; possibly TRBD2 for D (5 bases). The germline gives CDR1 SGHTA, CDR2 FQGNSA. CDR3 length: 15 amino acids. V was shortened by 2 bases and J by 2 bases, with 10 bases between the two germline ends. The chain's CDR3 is CASSLFSVPYNEQFF. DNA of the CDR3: TGTGCCAGCAGCTTATTTAGCGTGCCCTACAATGAGCAGTTCTTC. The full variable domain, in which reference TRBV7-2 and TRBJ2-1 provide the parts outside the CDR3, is GAGVSQSPSNKVTEKGKDVELRCDPISGHTALYWYRQSLGQGLEFLIYFQGNSAPDKSGLPSDRFSAERTGGSVSTLTIQRTQQEDSAVYLCASSLFSVPYNEQFFGPGTRLTVL.

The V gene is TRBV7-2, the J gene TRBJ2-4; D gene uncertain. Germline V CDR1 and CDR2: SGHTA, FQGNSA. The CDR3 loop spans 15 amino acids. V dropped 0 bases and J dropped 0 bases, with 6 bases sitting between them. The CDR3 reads CASSLAWTAKNIQYF. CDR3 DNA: TGTGCCAGCAGCTTAGCATGGACAGCCAAAAACATTCAGTACTTC.

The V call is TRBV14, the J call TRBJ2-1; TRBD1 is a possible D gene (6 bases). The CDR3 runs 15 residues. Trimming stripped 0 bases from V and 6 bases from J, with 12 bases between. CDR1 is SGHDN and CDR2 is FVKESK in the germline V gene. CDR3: CASSQELIQGNEQFF. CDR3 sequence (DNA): TGTGCCAGCAGCCAAGAACTTATACAGGGCAATGAGCAGTTCTTC.